The 27 T cell receptor beta chains below all came from one sample that was sequenced in a study of a mutant IDH1 vaccine in newly diagnosed glioma. Time point meaning: baseline, week 1 (first vaccination visit). As to treatment: pre-vaccination baseline after standard-of-care therapy. Produced via immunoSEQ multiplex PCR; TCRdb's table is partial and in-frame only. The sample includes 99,000 or so clones, roughly 90% of them seen just once. The sample here was PBMCs, taken from a glioma patient treated with radiotherapy, temozolomide or both. These receptors all come from a woman aged 50 to 65 with glioma.

The chain carries TRBV18 and TRBJ2-7; a possible D gene is TRBD2 (5 bases). CDR1 and CDR2 from the germline V gene are KGHSH and LQKENI. Trimming stripped 3 bases from V and 3 bases from J, with 9 bases between. This CDR3 has 13 residues. DNA for the CDR3: TGTGCCAGCTCACCTTCTGACTACTACGAGCAGTACTTC. It specifies CASSPSDYYEQYF.

The chain joins TRBV10-3 to TRBJ2-2; TRBD2 agrees at 9 bases. The trim removed 3 bases at V and 4 bases at J, leaving 6 bases unmatched. The CDR3 spans 16 residues. Per the germline V gene, CDR1 is ENHRY and CDR2 is SYGVKD. The CDR3 DNA sequence: TGTGCCATCAGTGAAATAGCGGGAGATGCCACCGGGGAGCTGTTTTTT. This encodes CAISEIAGDATGELFF.

This clone was counted a single time. The J gene is TRBJ2-7, the V gene TRBV5-1; 10 bases are shared with TRBD2. This CDR3 comprises 15 residues. The V and J ends lost 0 bases and 5 bases, in that order; junction bases with no gene match: 5. CDR1 is SGHRS and CDR2 is YFSETQ in the germline V gene. CDR3 sequence reads: CASSLVSAGGNEQYF. In nucleotides, the CDR3 is TGCGCCAGCAGCTTGGTGTCAGCGGGAGGGAACGAGCAGTACTTC.

This sequence joins TRBV28 and TRBJ2-3; D is possibly TRBD1 (6 bases). V shed 2 bases and J shed 6 bases, with 15 bases lying between them. Germline lookup yields CDR1 MDHEN and CDR2 SYDVKM. This CDR3 comprises 15 residues. Written as DNA, the CDR3 is TGTGCCAGCAGTTTACAGGGGATTTCCTCGGATACGCAGTATTTT. It is translated as CASSLQGISSDTQYF.

As DNA, the CDR3 is TGTGCCAGCAACTACCTCCGGGGTAGCGGGAGGAGTAGTACCGGGGAGCTGTTTTTT. As protein: CASNYLRGSGRSSTGELFF. The chain links TRBV5-6 to TRBJ2-2, with 10 bases matching TRBD2. CDR3 length: 19 amino acids. Germline assignment: CDR1 SGHDT and CDR2 YYEEEE. V lost 6 bases, J lost 5 bases, and 19 bases stayed unmatched. The whole variable domain, remainder taken from reference TRBV5-6 and TRBJ2-2, is DAGVTQSPTHLIKTRGQQVTLRCSPKSGHDTVSWYQQALGQGPQFIFQYYEEEERQRGNFPDRFSGHQFPNYSSELNVNALLLGDSALYLCASNYLRGSGRSSTGELFFGEGSRLTVL.

The V and J genes are TRBV6-6 and TRBJ1-2, with D possibly being TRBD1 (5 bases). Trimming cost V 6 bases and J 4 bases, with 12 bases left between them. CDR3 length: 13 residues. Germline CDR1 MNHNY, CDR2 SVGAGI (reference sequence). The CDR3 loop is CASRLRVSYGYTF. The CDR3, as DNA: TGTGCCAGCAGACTCAGGGTGTCCTATGGCTACACCTTC.

J is TRBJ1-2 and V is TRBV10-3; a weak D match, TRBD1 (5 bases). This CDR3 is 13 amino acids long. V lost 9 bases to trimming and J lost 0 bases, with 11 bases between them. Germline V lookup: CDR1 ENHRY, CDR2 SYGVKD. The CDR3 sequence: CAITGRPNYGYTF. DNA for the CDR3: TGTGCCATTACGGGACGGCCTAACTATGGCTACACCTTC.

This chain links TRBV9 with TRBJ2-4; the D is unclear. Trimming cost V 3 bases and J 4 bases, with 8 bases left between them. The length of the CDR3 is 13 residues. CDR1 SGDLS and CDR2 YYNGEE come from the germline V gene. The CDR3 region is CASSAPTKNIQYF. CDR3 sequence (DNA): TGTGCCAGCAGCGCACCGACTAAAAACATTCAGTACTTC.

The chain joins TRBV5-4 to TRBJ1-2; TRBD1 might be the D (6 bases). The CDR3 loop spans 14 amino acids. V was trimmed by 0 bases and J by 2 bases, leaving 8 bases between them. The germline CDR1 and CDR2 sequences are SGHNT and YYREEE (reference sequence). The CDR3 protein is CASSLEDRNYGYTF. The CDR3, as DNA: TGTGCCAGCAGCTTGGAGGACAGAAACTATGGCTACACCTTC.

J is TRBJ2-3 and V is TRBV9; the D is unclear. V lost 0 bases and J 2 bases, leaving 1 base between the germline ends. This CDR3 region has 12 residues. Germline V gene data show CDR1 as SGDLS and CDR2 as YYNGEE. CDR3 loop: CASSVATDTQYF. The CDR3 DNA is TGTGCCAGCAGCGTAGCCACAGATACGCAGTATTTT.

The DNA of the CDR3 is TGTGCCACCGGGCTAGCGGAGGTGGGTGAGCAGTTCTTC. It encodes CATGLAEVGEQFF. The chain uses TRBV15 and TRBJ2-1; the match to TRBD2 covers 7 bases. V shed 8 bases, J shed 9 bases, and the junction held 10 bases outside the gene matches. This CDR3 contains 13 residues. Germline V gives CDR1 LNHNV, CDR2 YYDKDF (reference sequence).

This clone was picked up one time. CDR3 residues: CASSGDSPLGYTF. In DNA, the CDR3 is TGTGCCAGCTCAGGAGACAGCCCATTGGGCTACACCTTC. This chain links TRBV18 with TRBJ1-2, with TRBD1 as a possible D gene (5 bases). Trimming took off 5 bases at V and 8 bases at J, with 15 bases between the two ends. The CDR3 has 13 residues. CDR1 KGHSH and CDR2 LQKENI come from the germline V gene. The complete variable domain, with remaining parts taken from reference TRBV18 and TRBJ1-2, reads NAGVMQNPRHLVRRRGQEARLRCSPMKGHSHVYWYRQLPEEGLKFMVYLQKENIIDESGMPKERFSAEFPKEGPSILRIQQVVRGDSAAYFCASSGDSPLGYTFGSGTRLTVV.

This chain connects TRBV19 to TRBJ1-5, with D maybe TRBD1 (5 bases). This CDR3 contains 15 residues. Germline CDR1 and CDR2: LNHDA and SQIVND (reference sequence). V lost 3 bases, J lost 4 bases, and 13 bases lay in between. The CDR3 is CASSMLGVGNQPQHF. As DNA, the CDR3 is TGTGCCAGTAGTATGCTAGGGGTTGGTAATCAGCCCCAGCATTTT. The whole variable domain, remainder taken from reference TRBV19 and TRBJ1-5, is DGGITQSPKYLFRKEGQNVTLSCEQNLNHDAMYWYRQDPGQGLRLIYYSQIVNDFQKGDIAEGYSVSREKKESFPLTVTSAQKNPTAFYLCASSMLGVGNQPQHFGDGTRLSIL.

The chain couples TRBV6-5 to TRBJ1-5, with D possibly matching TRBD1 (6 bases). Germline V gives CDR1 MNHEY, CDR2 SVGAGI. V lost 6 bases to trimming and J lost 3 bases, with 9 bases between them. This CDR3 contains 13 residues. The CDR3 DNA reads as TGTGCCAGCAGGACAGGTCTCAATCAGCCCCAGCATTTT. This translates into CASRTGLNQPQHF.

The gene calls are TRBV7-2 and TRBJ1-4; D possibly corresponds to TRBD1 (6 bases). Trimming removed 2 bases at V and 7 bases at J, with 14 bases between. The CDR3 contains 15 residues. Germline values: CDR1 SGHTA, CDR2 FQGNSA. CDR3 in amino acids: CASSLWSGRGEKLFF. The DNA of the CDR3 is TGTGCCAGCAGCTTATGGTCAGGCAGGGGTGAAAAACTGTTTTTT.

The rearrangement uses TRBV7-2 and TRBJ1-2, with D possibly TRBD1 on 6 matching bases. Trimming took off 6 bases at V and 6 bases at J, with 14 bases between the two ends. CDR1 is SGHTA and CDR2 is FQGNSA in the germline V gene. The CDR3 totals 13 residues. CDR3 nucleotide sequence: TGTGCCAGCAGTTTTACAGGGAATCATGGCTACACCTTC. It codes for CASSFTGNHGYTF.

In this sample, this clone turned up once. The chain couples TRBV27 to TRBJ1-5, with a possible D match to TRBD1 (5 bases). This CDR3 has 16 residues. Trimming removed 0 bases at V and 6 bases at J, with 15 bases between. Germline lookup yields CDR1 MNHEY and CDR2 SMNVEV (reference sequence). The CDR3: CASSLSPGGAGQPQHF. CDR3 sequence (DNA): TGTGCCAGCAGTTTATCTCCGGGAGGGGCGGGTCAGCCCCAGCATTTT.

The V gene is TRBV28, the J gene TRBJ1-3; D is perhaps TRBD1 (5 bases). This CDR3 comprises 16 residues. The V end lost 1 base, the J end lost 0 bases, and 10 bases lay between the germline ends. Germline-derived CDR1 and CDR2 are MDHEN and SYDVKM. For the CDR3, the DNA is TGTGCCAGCAGTTTATTCCAGGGCAGCTCTGGAAACACCATATATTTT. The encoded protein is CASSLFQGSSGNTIYF.

This clone was observed once. The chain recombines TRBV5-4 with TRBJ2-5; 10 positions match TRBD2. The J call could be wrong; TRBJ2-7 is a better fit for the DNA end. The germline CDR1 and CDR2 sequences are SGHNT and YYREEE (reference sequence). The CDR3 contains 18 residues. The CDR3 spells CASSLGPIAGGGTYEQYF. The CDR3 bases are TGTGCCAGCAGCTTGGGCCCCATAGCGGGAGGTGGTACCTACGAGCAGTACTTC.

This chain joins TRBV27 and TRBJ2-1; 9 bases map to TRBD1. V shed 1 base and J 5 bases; nucleotides not matched to a gene: 6. CDR3 length: 16 amino acids. Germline CDR1 and CDR2: MNHEY and SMNVEV (reference sequence). The CDR3 DNA follows: TGTGCCAGCAGTTTATACGGGACAGGGCTTGACAATGAGCAGTTCTTC. It specifies CASSLYGTGLDNEQFF.

The chain recombines TRBV28 with TRBJ2-3; 14 nucleotides match TRBD2. The V and J ends lost 4 bases and 6 bases, in that order; junction bases with no gene match: 12. The germline CDR1 and CDR2 sequences are MDHEN and SYDVKM. The CDR3 is 18 amino acids. The CDR3 region has the DNA TGTGCCAGCAGTTCCGACCCGGGACTAGCGGGAGAGGGGGATACGCAGTATTTT. Translating gives CASSSDPGLAGEGDTQYF.

J is TRBJ2-1 and V is TRBV7-8; D may be TRBD1 (6 bases). The germline CDR1 and CDR2 sequences are SGHVS and FQNEAQ. The V end lost 5 bases, the J end lost 3 bases, and 20 bases lay between the germline ends. The CDR3 contains 17 residues. The CDR3 bases are TGTGCCAGCAGCCAAACGCAGGGGTGGGAGAACTACAATGAGCAGTTCTTC. Translation: CASSQTQGWENYNEQFF. Using reference TRBV7-8 and TRBJ2-1 for the parts outside the CDR3, the full variable domain is GAGVSQSPRYKVAKRGQDVALRCDPISGHVSLFWYQQALGQGPEFLTYFQNEAQLDKSGLPSDRFFAERPEGSVSTLKIQRTQQEDSAVYLCASSQTQGWENYNEQFFGPGTRLTVL.

The chain recombines TRBV6-5 with TRBJ1-1, with D uncertain. This CDR3 spans 10 amino acids. V was clipped by 6 bases and J by 11 bases, with 10 bases between them. Per the germline V gene, CDR1 is MNHEY and CDR2 is SVGAGI. The CDR3 reads CASRYERAFF. As DNA, the CDR3 is TGTGCCAGCAGATACGAACGGGCTTTCTTT.

The chain combines TRBV6-5 with TRBJ1-2; the D gene is possibly TRBD1 (6 bases). The germline V gene has CDR1 MNHEY and CDR2 SVGAGI. This CDR3 comprises 13 residues. With 6 bases removed from V and 4 bases from J, the gap between germline ends came to 12 bases. The CDR3 DNA reads as TGTGCCAGCAGGACGACAGGTGTCTATGGCTACACCTTC. Translated, it gives CASRTTGVYGYTF.

This rearrangement joins TRBV9 to TRBJ2-2, with 8 nucleotides matching TRBD1. Trimming took 4 bases from V and 1 from J; bases not matched to a gene: 3. Germline values: CDR1 SGDLS, CDR2 YYNGEE. This CDR3 spans 15 amino acids. In DNA, the CDR3 is TGTGCCAGCAGCCCCGGACAGGGGAACACCGGGGAGCTGTTTTTT. It encodes CASSPGQGNTGELFF.

The chain links TRBV18 to TRBJ1-4; 9 positions agree with TRBD1. The V segment lost 5 bases and the J segment 7 bases; nucleotides outside the gene matches: 11. This CDR3 spans 16 amino acids. Germline V lookup: CDR1 KGHSH, CDR2 LQKENI. This CDR3 reads CASSSGIQGAGEKLFF. CDR3 DNA: TGTGCCAGCTCATCGGGAATACAGGGGGCCGGTGAAAAACTGTTTTTT.

V is TRBV5-5 and J is TRBJ2-3; 8 bases map to TRBD2. The germline CDR1 and CDR2 sequences are SGHKS and YYEKEE (reference sequence). CDR3 length: 14 amino acids. V lost 6 bases and J lost 6; bases outside the gene matches: 9. The CDR3 DNA follows: TGTGCCAGCACAGACGTAGCGGGGTCGGATACGCAGTATTTT. The encoded protein is CASTDVAGSDTQYF.